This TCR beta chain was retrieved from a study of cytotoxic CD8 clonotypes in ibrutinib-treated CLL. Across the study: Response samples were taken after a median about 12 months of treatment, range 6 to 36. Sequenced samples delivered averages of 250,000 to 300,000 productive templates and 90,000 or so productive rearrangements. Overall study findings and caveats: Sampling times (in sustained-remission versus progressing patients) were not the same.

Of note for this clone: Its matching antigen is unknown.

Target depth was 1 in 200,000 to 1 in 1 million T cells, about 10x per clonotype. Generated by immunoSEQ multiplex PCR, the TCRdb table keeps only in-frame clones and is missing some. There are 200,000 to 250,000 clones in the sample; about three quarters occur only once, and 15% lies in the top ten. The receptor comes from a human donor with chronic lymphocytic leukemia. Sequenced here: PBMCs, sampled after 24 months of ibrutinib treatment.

CDR3 in amino acids: CASSYTSGEQFF. DNA of the CDR3: TGCGCCAGCAGCTATACTAGCGGTGAGCAGTTCTTC. The chain joins TRBV5-1 to TRBJ2-1; the match to TRBD2 covers 8 bases. Germline values: CDR1 SGHRS, CDR2 YFSETQ. The CDR3 length is 12 residues. Germline trimming cut 3 bases from V and 9 bases from J; bases unmatched to any gene: 2.